Only one count was recorded for the clone carrying this T cell receptor (beta chain). Its antigen is still unknown. Healthy bone marrow donors made up the cohort. The entry originates in a study of cytomegalovirus exposure and HLA in healthy donors. Study details: Some 80 million unique TCR sequences came from HLA-typed donors in an early release.

Per the germline V gene, CDR1 is SNHLY and CDR2 is FYNNEI. V lost 1 base to trimming and J lost 8 bases, with 20 bases between them. The CDR3 has 16 amino acids. Researchers ran the PCR with 60 Vbeta and 13 Jbeta primers. The table came from immunoSEQ multiplex PCR; TCRdb's copy has only in-frame clones and leaves some out. This table has around 68,000 clones, about three quarters appearing once. General observations from the study: Exclusion as indistinguishable affected some V segments, including TRBV6-2 and TRBV6-3. Researchers reported that a few CMV-associated chains were confirmed in vitro as CMV antigen-specific.

This clonotype was obtained from a woman aged 25 to 39 in good health and CMV-seropositive. Material for sequencing was PBMCs. The chain is built from TRBV2 and TRBJ2-5; a possible D gene is TRBD2 (6 bases). CDR3 nucleotide sequence: TGTGCCAGCAGTGAAGAACAGGCGGGATCGGGTACTACCCAGTACTTC. It is translated as CASSEEQAGSGTTQYF.